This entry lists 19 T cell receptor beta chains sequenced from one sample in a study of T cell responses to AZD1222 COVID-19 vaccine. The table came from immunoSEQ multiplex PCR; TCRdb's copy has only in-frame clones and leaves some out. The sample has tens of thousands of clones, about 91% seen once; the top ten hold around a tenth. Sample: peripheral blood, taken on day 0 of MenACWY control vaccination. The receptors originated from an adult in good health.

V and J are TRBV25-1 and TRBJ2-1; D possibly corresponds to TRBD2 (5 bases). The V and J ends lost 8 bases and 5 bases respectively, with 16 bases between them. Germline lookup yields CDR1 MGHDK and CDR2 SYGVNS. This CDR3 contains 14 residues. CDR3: CASDPASSHNEQFF. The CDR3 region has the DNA TGTGCCAGCGACCCGGCTAGCAGCCACAATGAGCAGTTCTTC.

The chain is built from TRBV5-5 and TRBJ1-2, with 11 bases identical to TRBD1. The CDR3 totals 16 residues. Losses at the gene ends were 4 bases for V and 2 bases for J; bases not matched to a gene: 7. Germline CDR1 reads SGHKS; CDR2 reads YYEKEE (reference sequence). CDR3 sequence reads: CASSPGQGVKNYGYTF. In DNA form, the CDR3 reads TGTGCCAGCAGCCCGGGACAGGGGGTAAAGAACTATGGCTACACCTTC.

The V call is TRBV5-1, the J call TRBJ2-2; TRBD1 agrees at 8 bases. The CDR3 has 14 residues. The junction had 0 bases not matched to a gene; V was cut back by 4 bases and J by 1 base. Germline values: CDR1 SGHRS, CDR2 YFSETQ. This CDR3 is CASSGTGNTGELFF. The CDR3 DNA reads TGCGCCAGCAGCGGGACAGGGAACACCGGGGAGCTGTTTTTT.

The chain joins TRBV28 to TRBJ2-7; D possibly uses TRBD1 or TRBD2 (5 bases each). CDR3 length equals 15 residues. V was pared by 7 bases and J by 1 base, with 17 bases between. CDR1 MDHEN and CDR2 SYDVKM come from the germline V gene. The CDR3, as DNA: TGTGCCAGCACTCCCCCGGGGCAACTTTCCTACGAGCAGTACTTC. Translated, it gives CASTPPGQLSYEQYF.

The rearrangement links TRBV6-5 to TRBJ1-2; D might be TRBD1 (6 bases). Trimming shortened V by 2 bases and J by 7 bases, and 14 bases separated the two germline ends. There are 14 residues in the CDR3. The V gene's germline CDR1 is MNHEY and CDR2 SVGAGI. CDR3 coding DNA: TGTGCCAGCAGTTACGGGCAGGGGTCGGGTGGCTACACCTTC. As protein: CASSYGQGSGGYTF.

The CDR3 nucleotides are TGTGCCAGCAGGCCACAGGGGCTCCGCACAGATACGCAGTATTTT. This encodes CASRPQGLRTDTQYF. V is TRBV2 and J is TRBJ2-3; 7 bases are a match to TRBD1. The germline CDR1 and CDR2 sequences are SNHLY and FYNNEI. CDR3 size: 15 residues. The J segment lost 1 base and the V segment lost 6 bases, leaving 7 bases of the junction unmatched.

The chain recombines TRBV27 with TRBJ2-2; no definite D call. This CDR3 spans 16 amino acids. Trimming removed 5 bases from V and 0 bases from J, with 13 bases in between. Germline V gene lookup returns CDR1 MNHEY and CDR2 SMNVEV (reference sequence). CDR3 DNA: TGTGCCAGCAGTCCCGCGACGGAATCGAACACCGGGGAGCTGTTTTTT. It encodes CASSPATESNTGELFF.

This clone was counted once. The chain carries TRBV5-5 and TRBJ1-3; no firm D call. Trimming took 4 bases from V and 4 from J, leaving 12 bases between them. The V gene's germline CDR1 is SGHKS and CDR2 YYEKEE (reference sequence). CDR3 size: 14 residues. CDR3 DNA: TGTGCCAGCAGCGCGAAGCGGGAGGGAAACACCATATATTTT. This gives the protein CASSAKREGNTIYF. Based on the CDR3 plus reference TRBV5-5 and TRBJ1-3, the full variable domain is DAGVTQSPTHLIKTRGQQVTLRCSPISGHKSVSWYQQVLGQGPQFIFQYYEKEERGRGNFPDRFSARQFPNYSSELNVNALLLGDSALYLCASSAKREGNTIYFGEGSWLTVV.

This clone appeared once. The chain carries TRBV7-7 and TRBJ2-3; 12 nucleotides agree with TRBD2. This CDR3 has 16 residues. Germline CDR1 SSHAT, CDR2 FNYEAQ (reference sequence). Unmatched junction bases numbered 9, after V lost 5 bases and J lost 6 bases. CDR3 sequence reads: CASSAGSSGGADTQYF. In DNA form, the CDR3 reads TGTGCCAGCAGCGCGGGGTCTAGCGGGGGGGCCGATACGCAGTATTTT.

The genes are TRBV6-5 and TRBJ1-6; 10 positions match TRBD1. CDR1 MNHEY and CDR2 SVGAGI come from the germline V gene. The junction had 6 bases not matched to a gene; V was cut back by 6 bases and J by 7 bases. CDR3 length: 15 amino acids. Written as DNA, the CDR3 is TGTGCCAGCAGCCCGACAGGGGGCCTAAATTCACCCCTCCACTTT. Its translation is CASSPTGGLNSPLHF.

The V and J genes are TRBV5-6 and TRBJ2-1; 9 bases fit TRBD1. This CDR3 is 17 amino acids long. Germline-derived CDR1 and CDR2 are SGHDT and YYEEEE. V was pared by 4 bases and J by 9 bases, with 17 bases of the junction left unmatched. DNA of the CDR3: TGTGCCAGCAGCGTTACCCCGGGACAGGGTGGGTCCAGTGAGCAGTTCTTC. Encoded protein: CASSVTPGQGGSSEQFF.

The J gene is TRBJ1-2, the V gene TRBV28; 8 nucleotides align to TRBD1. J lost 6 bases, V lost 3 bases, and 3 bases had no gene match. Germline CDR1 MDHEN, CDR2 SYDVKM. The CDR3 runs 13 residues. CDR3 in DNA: TGTGCCAGCAGTTTCGGGGACAGGAATGGCTACACCTTC. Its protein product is CASSFGDRNGYTF.

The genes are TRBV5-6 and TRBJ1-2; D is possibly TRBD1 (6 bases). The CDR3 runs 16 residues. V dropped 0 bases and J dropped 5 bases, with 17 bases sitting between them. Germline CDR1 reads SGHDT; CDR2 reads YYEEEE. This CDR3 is CASSLGERGANYGYTF. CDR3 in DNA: TGTGCCAGCAGCTTGGGAGAGCGGGGGGCGAATTATGGCTACACCTTC.

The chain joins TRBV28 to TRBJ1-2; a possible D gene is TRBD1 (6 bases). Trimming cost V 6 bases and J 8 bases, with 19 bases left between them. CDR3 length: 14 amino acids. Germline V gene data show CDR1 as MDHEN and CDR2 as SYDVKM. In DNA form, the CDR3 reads TGTGCCAGCAGCCAAAAAGGGGGTCTTGGCGGCTACACCTTC. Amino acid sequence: CASSQKGGLGGYTF.

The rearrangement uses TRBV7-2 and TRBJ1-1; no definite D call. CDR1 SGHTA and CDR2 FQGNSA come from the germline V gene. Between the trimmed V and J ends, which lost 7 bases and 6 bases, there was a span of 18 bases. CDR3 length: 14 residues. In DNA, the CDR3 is TGTGCCAGCACCCCGAGGCCGGGGTGGGCTGAAGCTTTCTTT. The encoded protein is CASTPRPGWAEAFF.

CDR3 amino acids: CASSLERGTYEQYF. In DNA form, the CDR3 reads TGCGCCAGCAGCTTGGAGCGGGGGACCTACGAGCAGTACTTC. The chain carries TRBV5-1 and TRBJ2-7; 8 nucleotides align to TRBD2. The V gene end was trimmed by 0 bases and the J gene end by 2 bases; junction bases not matched to a gene: 1. Germline CDR1 is SGHRS and CDR2 is YFSETQ. The CDR3 has 14 residues.

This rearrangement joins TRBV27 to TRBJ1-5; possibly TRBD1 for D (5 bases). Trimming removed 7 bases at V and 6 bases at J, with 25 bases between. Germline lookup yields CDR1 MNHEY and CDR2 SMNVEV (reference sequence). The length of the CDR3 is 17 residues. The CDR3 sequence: CASTHCVPQGKSQPQHF. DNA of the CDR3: TGTGCCAGCACCCATTGCGTTCCCCAGGGAAAGAGTCAGCCCCAGCATTTT.

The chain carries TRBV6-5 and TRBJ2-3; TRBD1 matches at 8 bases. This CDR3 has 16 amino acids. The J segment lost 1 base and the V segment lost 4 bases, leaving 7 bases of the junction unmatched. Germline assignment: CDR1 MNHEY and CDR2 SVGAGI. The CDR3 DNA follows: TGTGCCAGCAGTTTAGCCGGACAGGGAGGCACAGATACGCAGTATTTT. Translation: CASSLAGQGGTDTQYF.

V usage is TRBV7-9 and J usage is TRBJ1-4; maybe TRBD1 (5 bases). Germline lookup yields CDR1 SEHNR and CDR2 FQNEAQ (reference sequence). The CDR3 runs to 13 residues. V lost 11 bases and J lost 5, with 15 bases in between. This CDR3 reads CAARGDPNEKLFF. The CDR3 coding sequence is TGTGCCGCACGGGGCGACCCAAATGAAAAACTGTTTTTT.